This T cell receptor (beta chain) stems from a study of cytomegalovirus exposure and HLA in healthy donors. Study observations and caveats: Apart from CMV serostatus, no immune exposure information was available.

The PCR ran on 60 Vbeta and 13 Jbeta primers. The data were produced by immunoSEQ multiplex PCR, yet TCRdb's version contains in-frame clones alone and is incomplete. The table includes some 89,000 clones, about 78% detected once. A few counts support this clone. Its antigen is undetermined. Germline V gives CDR1 ENHRY, CDR2 SYGVKD. The CDR3 length is 13 residues. Unmatched junction bases numbered 5, after V lost 4 bases and J lost 6 bases. This receptor was identified in a woman aged 40-49 years in good health and CMV-seropositive. This chain joins TRBV10-3 and TRBJ1-2, with 7 positions matching TRBD1. Sample: PBMCs. Here the CDR3 reads CAISAGGFDGYTF. As DNA, the CDR3 is TGTGCCATCAGTGCAGGGGGATTCGATGGCTACACCTTC.